This T cell receptor beta chain was captured in a study of CD8+ T cells in alopecia areata. Looking at the study overall: It was oral tofacitinib, at 5 to 10 mg twice daily, that treated patients received.

Trimming shortened V by 4 bases and J by 0 bases, and 9 bases separated the two germline ends. CDR3 length equals 13 residues. Looked up from germline, CDR1 is SQVTM and CDR2 is ANQGSEA. Treatment here: oral pan-JAK inhibitor, 5-10 mg twice daily. The authors extracted RNA and reverse transcribed it into cDNA as the sequencing template. Assay: immunoSEQ multiplex PCR; the TCRdb copy retains only in-frame clones and omits some. The data contain some 200,000 clones, about 57% of them singletons. Sample: CD4+ T cells sorted from blood, taken at week 4, from a patient treated with tofacitinib. The clonotype comes from a human donor with alopecia areata. The J gene is TRBJ1-1, the V gene TRBV29-1; D not certain. The CDR3 DNA is TGCAGCGTTGTTTATTTGATGAACACTGAAGCTTTCTTT. It codes for CSVVYLMNTEAFF. The complete variable domain, with remaining parts taken from reference TRBV29-1 and TRBJ1-1, reads SAVISQKPSRDICQRGTSLTIQCQVDSQVTMMFWYRQQPGQSLTLIATANQGSEATYESGFVIDKFPISRPNLTFSTLTVSNMSPEDSSIYLCSVVYLMNTEAFFGQGTRLTVV.